This T cell receptor beta chain originates from a study of cytomegalovirus exposure and HLA in healthy donors. Study results and caveats: Earlier findings revealed that most TCR beta V segments proved productive either about 87% or about 30% of the time. Across all donors, roughly uniform sequencing depth was an assumption of the presence/absence analyses.

Amplification used 60 Vbeta primers and 13 Jbeta primers. Sequencing was performed with immunoSEQ multiplex PCR; in TCRdb, only in-frame clones are kept and a portion is missing. Of approximately 190,000 clones in the sample, around 84% are singletons; the top ten hold about 1.7%. Worth noting for this clone: Its antigen is not identified.

CDR3 length equals 16 residues. Trimming left V 0 bases short and J 5 bases short, with 15 bases between. Germline V gene sequence: CDR1 SGHNT, CDR2 YYREEE (reference sequence). This chain uses TRBV5-4 with TRBJ2-1; the D gene is possibly TRBD1 (5 bases). The clonotype originates from a woman aged 18-35 years in good health and CMV-seronegative. Specimen: PBMCs. CDR3 in DNA: TGTGCCAGCAGCTTGGGGGGCAGGGCACCCAACAATGAGCAGTTCTTC. Translated, it gives CASSLGGRAPNNEQFF.